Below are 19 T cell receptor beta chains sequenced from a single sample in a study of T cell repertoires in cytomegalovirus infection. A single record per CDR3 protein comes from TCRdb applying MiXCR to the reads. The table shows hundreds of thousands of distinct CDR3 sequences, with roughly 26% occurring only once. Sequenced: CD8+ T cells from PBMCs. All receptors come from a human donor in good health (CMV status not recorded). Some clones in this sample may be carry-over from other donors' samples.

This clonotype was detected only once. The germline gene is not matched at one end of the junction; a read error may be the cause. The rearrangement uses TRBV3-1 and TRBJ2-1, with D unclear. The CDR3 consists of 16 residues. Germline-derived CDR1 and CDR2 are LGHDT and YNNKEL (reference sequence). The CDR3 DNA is TGTGCCAGCAGCAAAGACTCTTCTAGGGCGAGCAATGAGCAGTTCTTC. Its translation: CASSKDSSRASNEQFF.

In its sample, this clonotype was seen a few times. Written as DNA, the CDR3 is TGTGCCAGCAGTTACTTTCGACTGGGAACGGATTCACCCCTCCACTTT. Translation gives CASSYFRLGTDSPLHF. The V gene is TRBV6-6, the J gene TRBJ1-6; unclear D gene. The CDR3 loop spans 16 amino acids. CDR1 MNHNY and CDR2 SVGAGI come from the germline V gene (reference sequence). Trimming took off 1 base at V and 8 bases at J, with 15 bases between the two ends.

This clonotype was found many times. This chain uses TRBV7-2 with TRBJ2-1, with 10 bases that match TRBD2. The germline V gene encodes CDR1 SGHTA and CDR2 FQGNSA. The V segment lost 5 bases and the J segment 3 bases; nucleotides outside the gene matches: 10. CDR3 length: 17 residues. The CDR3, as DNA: TGTGCCAGCAGCCACAATAGAATAGCGGGGGGCTACAATGAGCAGTTCTTC. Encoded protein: CASSHNRIAGGYNEQFF.

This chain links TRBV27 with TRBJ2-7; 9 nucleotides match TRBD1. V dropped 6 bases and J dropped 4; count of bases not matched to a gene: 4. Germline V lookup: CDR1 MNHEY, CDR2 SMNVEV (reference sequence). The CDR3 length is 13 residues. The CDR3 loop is CASSSGTGYEQYV. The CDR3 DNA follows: TGTGCCAGCAGCTCCGGGACAGGGTACGAGCAGTACGTC.

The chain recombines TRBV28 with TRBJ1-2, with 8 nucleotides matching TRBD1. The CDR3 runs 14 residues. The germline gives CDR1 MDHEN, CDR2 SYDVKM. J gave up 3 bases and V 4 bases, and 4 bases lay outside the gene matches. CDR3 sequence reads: CASSWMGQDYGYTF. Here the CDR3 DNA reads TGTGCCAGCAGTTGGATGGGACAGGACTATGGCTACACCTTC.

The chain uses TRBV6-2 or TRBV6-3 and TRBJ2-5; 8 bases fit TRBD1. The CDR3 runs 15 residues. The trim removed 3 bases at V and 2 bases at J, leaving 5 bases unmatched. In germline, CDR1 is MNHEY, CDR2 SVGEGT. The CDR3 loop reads CASSYFRTGQETQYF. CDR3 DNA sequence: TGTGCCAGCAGTTATTTTAGGACAGGGCAAGAGACCCAGTACTTC.

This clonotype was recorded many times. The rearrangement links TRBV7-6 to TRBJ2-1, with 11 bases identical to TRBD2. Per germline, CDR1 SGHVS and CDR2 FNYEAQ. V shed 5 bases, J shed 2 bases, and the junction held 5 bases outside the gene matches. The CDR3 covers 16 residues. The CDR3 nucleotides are TGTGCCAGCAGCCTAACTAGCGGGGGCCCCTACAATGAGCAGTTCTTC. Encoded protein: CASSLTSGGPYNEQFF.

The CDR3 DNA reads as TGCAGCGTTAACGGAGGGTGGGACAGGAGCTTCAATCAGCCCCAGCATTTT. Translated, it gives CSVNGGWDRSFNQPQHF. The chain is built from TRBV29-1 and TRBJ1-5, with TRBD1 matching 8 bases. Losses at the gene ends were 5 bases for V and 3 bases for J; bases not matched to a gene: 15. CDR3 length: 17 amino acids. The germline gives CDR1 SQVTM, CDR2 ANQGSEA.

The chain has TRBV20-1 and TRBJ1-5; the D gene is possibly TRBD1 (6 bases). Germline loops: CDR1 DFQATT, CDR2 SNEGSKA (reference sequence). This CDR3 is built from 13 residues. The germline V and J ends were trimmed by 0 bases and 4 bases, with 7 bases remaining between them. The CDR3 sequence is CSARDQGNQPQHF. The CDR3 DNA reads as TGCAGTGCTAGAGATCAGGGGAATCAGCCCCAGCATTTT.

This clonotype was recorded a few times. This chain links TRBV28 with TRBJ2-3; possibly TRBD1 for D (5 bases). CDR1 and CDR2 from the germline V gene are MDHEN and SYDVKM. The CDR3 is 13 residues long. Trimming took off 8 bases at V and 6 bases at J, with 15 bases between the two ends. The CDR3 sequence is CASHDRDFDTQYF. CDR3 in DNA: TGTGCCAGCCATGACAGAGATTTTGATACGCAGTATTTT.

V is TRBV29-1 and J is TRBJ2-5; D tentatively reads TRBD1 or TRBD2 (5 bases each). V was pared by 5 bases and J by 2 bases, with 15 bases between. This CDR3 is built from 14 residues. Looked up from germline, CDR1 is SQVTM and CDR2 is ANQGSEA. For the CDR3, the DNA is TGCAGCGTTAGGGGACCGTACTCACAAGAGACCCAGTACTTC. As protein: CSVRGPYSQETQYF.

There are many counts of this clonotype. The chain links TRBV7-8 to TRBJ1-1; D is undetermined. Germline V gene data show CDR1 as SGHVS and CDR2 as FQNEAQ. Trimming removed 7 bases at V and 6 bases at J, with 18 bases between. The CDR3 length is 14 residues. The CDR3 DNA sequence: TGTGCCAGCAACAACGAGGAACTCCTCTCTGAAGCTTTCTTT. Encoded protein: CASNNEELLSEAFF.

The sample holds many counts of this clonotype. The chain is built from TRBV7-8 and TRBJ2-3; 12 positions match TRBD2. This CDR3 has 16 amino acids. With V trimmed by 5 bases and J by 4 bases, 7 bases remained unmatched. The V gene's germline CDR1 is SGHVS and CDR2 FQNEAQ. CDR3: CASSRTSGGPPDTQYF. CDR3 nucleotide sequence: TGTGCCAGCAGCCGAACTAGCGGGGGGCCGCCAGATACGCAGTATTTT.

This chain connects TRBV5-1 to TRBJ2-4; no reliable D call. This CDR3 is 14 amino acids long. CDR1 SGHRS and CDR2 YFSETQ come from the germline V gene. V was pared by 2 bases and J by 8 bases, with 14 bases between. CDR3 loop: CASSFRGSLDIQYF. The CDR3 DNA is TGCGCCAGCAGCTTTCGTGGGTCTTTGGACATTCAGTACTTC.

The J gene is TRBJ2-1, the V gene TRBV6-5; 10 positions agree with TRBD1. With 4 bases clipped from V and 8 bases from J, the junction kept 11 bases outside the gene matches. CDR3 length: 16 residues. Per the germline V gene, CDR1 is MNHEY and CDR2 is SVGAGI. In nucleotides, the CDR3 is TGTGCCAGCAGTTCGGCCGGGACAGGGGATTTCGATGAGCAGTTCTTC. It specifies CASSSAGTGDFDEQFF.

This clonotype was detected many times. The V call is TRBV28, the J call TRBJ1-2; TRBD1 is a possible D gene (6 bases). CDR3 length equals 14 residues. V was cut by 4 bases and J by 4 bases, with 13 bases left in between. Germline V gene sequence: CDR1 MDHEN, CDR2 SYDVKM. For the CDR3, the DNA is TGTGCCAGCAGTTCCGCGGGACAAATCTATGGCTACACCTTC. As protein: CASSSAGQIYGYTF.

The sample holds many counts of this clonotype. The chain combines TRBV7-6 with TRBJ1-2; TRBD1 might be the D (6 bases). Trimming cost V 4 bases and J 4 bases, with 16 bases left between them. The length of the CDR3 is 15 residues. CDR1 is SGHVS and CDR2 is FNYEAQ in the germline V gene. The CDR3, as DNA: TGTGCCAGCAGCTCTGAACCCTGGGACATCTATGGCTACACCTTC. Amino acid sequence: CASSSEPWDIYGYTF. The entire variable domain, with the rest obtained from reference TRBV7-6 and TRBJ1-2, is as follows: GAGVSQSPRYKVTKRGQDVALRCDPISGHVSLYWYRQALGQGPEFLTYFNYEAQQDKSGLPNDRFSAERPEGSISTLTIQRTEQRDSAMYRCASSSEPWDIYGYTFGSGTRLTVV.

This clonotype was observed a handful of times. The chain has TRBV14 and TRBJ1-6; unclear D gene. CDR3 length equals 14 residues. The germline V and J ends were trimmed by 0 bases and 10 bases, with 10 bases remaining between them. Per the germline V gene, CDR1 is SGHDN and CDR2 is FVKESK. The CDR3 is CASSQDLVGSPLHF. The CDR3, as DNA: TGTGCCAGCAGCCAAGATCTCGTGGGGTCACCCCTCCACTTT.

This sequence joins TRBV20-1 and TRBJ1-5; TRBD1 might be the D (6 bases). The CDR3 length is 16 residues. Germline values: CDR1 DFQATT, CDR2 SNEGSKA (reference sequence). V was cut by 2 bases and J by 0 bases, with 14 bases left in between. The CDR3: CSARPTDRYSNQPQHF. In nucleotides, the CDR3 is TGCAGTGCTAGACCAACTGACAGGTATAGCAATCAGCCCCAGCATTTT.